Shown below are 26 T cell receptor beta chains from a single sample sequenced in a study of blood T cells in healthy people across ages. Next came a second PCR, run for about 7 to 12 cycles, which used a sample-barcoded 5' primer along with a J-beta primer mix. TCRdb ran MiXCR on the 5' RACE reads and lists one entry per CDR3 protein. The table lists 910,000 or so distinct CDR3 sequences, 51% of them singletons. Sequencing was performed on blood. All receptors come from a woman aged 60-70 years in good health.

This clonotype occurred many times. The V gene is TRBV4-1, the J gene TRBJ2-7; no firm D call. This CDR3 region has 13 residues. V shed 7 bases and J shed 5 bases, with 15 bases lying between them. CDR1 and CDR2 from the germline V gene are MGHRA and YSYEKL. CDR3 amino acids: CASMGSPTNEQYF. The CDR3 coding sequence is TGCGCCAGCATGGGAAGCCCTACCAACGAGCAGTACTTC.

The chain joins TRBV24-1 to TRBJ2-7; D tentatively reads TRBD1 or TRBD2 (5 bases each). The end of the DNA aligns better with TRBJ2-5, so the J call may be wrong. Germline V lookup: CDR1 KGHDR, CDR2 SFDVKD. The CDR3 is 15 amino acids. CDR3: CATSPGPKREETQYF. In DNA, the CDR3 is TGTGCCACCAGTCCGGGACCTAAGAGGGAGGAGACCCAGTACTTC.

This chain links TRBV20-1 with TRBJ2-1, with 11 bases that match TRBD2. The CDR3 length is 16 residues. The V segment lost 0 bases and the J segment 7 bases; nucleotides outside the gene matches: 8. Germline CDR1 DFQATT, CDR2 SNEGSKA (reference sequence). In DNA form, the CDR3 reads TGCAGTGCTAGAGATCCTGTAGCGGGAGGGTGGAATGAGCAGTTCTTC. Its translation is CSARDPVAGGWNEQFF.

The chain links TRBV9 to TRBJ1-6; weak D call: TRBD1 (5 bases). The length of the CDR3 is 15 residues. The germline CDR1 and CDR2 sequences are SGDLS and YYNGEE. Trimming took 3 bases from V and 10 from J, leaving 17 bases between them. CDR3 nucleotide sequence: TGTGCCAGCAGCGAGAGGAGGGGCTCGGGCTCACCCCTCCACTTT. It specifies CASSERRGSGSPLHF.

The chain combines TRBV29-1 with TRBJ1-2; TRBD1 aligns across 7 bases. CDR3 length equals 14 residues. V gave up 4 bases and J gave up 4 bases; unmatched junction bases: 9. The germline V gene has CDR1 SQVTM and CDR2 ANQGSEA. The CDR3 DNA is TGCAGCGTTGGGGCGGGACAGAGACTCTATGGCTACACCTTC. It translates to CSVGAGQRLYGYTF.

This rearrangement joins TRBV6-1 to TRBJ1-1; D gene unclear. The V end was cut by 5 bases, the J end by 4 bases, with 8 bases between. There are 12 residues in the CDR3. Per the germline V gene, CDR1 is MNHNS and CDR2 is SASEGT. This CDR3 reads CASSSTITEAFF. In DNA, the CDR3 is TGTGCCAGCAGTTCAACTATCACTGAAGCTTTCTTT.

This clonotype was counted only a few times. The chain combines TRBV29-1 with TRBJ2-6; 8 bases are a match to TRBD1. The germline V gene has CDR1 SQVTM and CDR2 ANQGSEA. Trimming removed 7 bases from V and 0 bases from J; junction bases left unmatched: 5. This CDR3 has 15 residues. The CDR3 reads CSARTGTSGANVLTF. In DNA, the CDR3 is TGCAGCGCTAGGACAGGGACCTCTGGGGCCAACGTCCTGACTTTC.

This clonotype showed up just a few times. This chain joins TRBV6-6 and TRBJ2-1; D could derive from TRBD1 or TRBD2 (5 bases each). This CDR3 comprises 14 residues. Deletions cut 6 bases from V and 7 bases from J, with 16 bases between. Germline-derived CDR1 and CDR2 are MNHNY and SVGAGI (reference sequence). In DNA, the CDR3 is TGTGCCAGCAGGCTGGGACCGCCTGAGAATGAGCAGTTCTTC. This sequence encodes CASRLGPPENEQFF.

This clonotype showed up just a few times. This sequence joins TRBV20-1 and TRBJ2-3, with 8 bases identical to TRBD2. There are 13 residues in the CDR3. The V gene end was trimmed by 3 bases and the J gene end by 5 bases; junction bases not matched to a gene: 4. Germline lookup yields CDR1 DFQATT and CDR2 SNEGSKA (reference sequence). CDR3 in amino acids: CSASGRAGDTQYF. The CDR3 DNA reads TGCAGTGCTAGCGGGAGGGCCGGAGATACGCAGTATTTT.

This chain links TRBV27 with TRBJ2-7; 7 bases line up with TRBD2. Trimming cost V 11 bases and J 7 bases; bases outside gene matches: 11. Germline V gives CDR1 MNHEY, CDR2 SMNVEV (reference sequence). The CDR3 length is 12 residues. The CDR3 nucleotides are TGTGCCGACCGGGGAGGGTTTGATGAGCAGTACTTC. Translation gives CADRGGFDEQYF.

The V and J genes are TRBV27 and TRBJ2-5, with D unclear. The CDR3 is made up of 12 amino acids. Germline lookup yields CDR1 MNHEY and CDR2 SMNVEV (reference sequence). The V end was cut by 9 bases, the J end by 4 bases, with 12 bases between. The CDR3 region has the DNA TGTGCCAGTAAAAGGCCGGGAGAGACCCAGTACTTC. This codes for CASKRPGETQYF.

The CDR3: CASSSIAGTGGGETQYF. CDR3 coding DNA: TGTGCCAGCAGTTCAATCGCCGGGACAGGGGGCGGGGAGACCCAGTACTTC. This chain uses TRBV6-5 with TRBJ2-5, with 12 bases matching TRBD1. The CDR3 consists of 17 residues. The ends lost 4 bases at V and 5 bases at J; junction bases unmatched: 11. CDR1 is MNHEY, CDR2 SVGAGI, per germline.

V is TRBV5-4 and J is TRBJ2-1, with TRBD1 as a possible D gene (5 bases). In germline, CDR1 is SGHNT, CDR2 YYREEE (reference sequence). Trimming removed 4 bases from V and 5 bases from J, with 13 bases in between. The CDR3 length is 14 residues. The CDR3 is CASSRPDRNNEQFF. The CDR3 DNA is TGTGCCAGCAGCCGTCCTGACAGAAACAATGAGCAGTTCTTC.

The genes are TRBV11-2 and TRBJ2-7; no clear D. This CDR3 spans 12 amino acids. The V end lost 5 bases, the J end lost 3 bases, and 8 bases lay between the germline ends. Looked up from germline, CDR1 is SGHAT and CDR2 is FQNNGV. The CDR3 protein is CASSARVYEQYF. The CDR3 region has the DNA TGTGCCAGCAGCGCTCGGGTCTACGAGCAGTACTTC.

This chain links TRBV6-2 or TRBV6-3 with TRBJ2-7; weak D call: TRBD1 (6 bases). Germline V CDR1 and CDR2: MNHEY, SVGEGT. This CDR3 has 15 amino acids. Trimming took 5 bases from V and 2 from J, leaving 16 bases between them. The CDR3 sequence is CASSTNRVSTYEQYF. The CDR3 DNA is TGTGCCAGCAGTACGAACAGGGTCTCAACCTACGAGCAGTACTTC.

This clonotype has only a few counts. For the CDR3, the DNA is TGTGCCAGCAGTTACCGGGACAGGGGTGGCAATGAGCAGTTCTTC. Translating it yields CASSYRDRGGNEQFF. This chain connects TRBV27 to TRBJ2-1; 10 bases map to TRBD1. This CDR3 spans 15 amino acids. J was trimmed by 6 bases and V by 4 bases; bases with no gene match: 6. CDR1 is MNHEY and CDR2 is SMNVEV in the germline V gene (reference sequence).

This chain's CDR3 is CASSVQWGLAVDTQYF. The CDR3 DNA sequence: TGTGCCAGCAGCGTCCAGTGGGGACTAGCGGTAGATACGCAGTATTTT. The chain employs TRBV7-2 and TRBJ2-3; 11 bases fit TRBD2. V lost 5 bases, J lost 5 bases, and 9 bases stayed unmatched. CDR3 length equals 16 residues. Germline CDR1 reads SGHTA; CDR2 reads FQGNSA.

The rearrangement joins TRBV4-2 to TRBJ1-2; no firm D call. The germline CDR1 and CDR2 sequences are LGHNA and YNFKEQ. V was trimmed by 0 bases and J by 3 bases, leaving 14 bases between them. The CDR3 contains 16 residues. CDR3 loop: CASSQDLRRKHYGYTF. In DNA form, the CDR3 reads TGTGCCAGCAGCCAAGATCTTAGAAGGAAACACTATGGCTACACCTTC.

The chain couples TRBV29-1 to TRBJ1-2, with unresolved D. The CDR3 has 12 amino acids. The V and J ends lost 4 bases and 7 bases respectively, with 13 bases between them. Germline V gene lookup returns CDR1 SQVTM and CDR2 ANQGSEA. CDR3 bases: TGCAGCGTTGCTAATCAGGTATCTGGCTACACCTTC. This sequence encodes CSVANQVSGYTF.

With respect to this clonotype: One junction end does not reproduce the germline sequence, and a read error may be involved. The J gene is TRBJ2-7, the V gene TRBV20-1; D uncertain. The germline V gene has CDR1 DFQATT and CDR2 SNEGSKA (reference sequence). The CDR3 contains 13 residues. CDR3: CSLQNPIHYEQCF. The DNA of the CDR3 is TGCAGTCTACAGAACCCCATTCACTACGAGCAGTGCTTC.

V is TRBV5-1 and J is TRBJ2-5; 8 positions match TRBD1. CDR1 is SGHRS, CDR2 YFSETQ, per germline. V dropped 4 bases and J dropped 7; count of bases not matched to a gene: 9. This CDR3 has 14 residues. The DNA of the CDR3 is TGCGCCAGCAGCATGGGACAGGAGGAAGTGACCCAGTACTTC. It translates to CASSMGQEEVTQYF.

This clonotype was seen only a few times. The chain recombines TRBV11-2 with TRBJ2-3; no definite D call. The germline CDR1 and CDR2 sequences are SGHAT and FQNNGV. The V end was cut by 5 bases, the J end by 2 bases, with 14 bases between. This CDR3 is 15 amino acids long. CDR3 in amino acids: CASSPHGPDTDTQYF. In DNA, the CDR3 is TGTGCCAGCAGCCCCCATGGCCCCGACACAGATACGCAGTATTTT. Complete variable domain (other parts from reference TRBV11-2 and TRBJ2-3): EAGVAQSPRYKIIEKRQSVAFWCNPISGHATLYWYQQILGQGPKLLIQFQNNGVVDDSQLPKDRFSAERLKGVDSTLKIQPAKLEDSAVYLCASSPHGPDTDTQYFGPGTRLTVL.

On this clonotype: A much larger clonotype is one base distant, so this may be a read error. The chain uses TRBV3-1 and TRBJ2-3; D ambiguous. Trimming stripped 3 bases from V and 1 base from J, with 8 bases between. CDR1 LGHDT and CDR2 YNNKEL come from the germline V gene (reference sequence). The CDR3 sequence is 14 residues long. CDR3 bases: TGTGCCAGCAGCCATCGGGTGGGCACAGATACGCAGTATTTT. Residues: CASSHRVGTDTQYF.

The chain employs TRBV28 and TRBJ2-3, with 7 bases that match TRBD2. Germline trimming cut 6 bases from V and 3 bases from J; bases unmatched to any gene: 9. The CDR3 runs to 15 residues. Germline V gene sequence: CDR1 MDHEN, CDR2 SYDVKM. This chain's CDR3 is CASRGDGRLTDTQYF. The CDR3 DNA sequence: TGTGCCAGCAGGGGTGACGGGAGGCTGACAGATACGCAGTATTTT.

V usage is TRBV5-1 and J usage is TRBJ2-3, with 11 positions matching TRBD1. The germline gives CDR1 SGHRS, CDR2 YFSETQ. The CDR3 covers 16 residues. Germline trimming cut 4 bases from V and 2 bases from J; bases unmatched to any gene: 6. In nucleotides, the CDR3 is TGCGCCAGCAGCCTCCGGGACAGGGGGGACACAGATACGCAGTATTTT. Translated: CASSLRDRGDTDTQYF.

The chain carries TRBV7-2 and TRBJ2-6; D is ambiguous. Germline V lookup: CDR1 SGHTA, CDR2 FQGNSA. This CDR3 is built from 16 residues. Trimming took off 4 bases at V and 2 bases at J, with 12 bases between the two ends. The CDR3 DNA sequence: TGTGCCAGCAGCTCGAATGTTAGCCCTGGGGCCAACGTCCTGACTTTC. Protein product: CASSSNVSPGANVLTF.